The entry that follows covers one T cell receptor beta chain sequence. As yet, its antigen is unknown. This specimen belongs to a study of shared clonotypes between healthy human individuals. Turning to the study itself: Contributing individuals were two females and three males aged 18 to 49. Study outcomes and limitations: Naive CD4 clonotypes were shared across several donors at roughly 4.6%. Richness estimates generally favored naive over memory subsets.

CD45RO-negative, CCR7-positively selected cells formed the naive CD8 fraction, excluding terminally differentiated effector memory CD45RA+ cells. Generated by immunoSEQ multiplex PCR, the TCRdb table keeps only in-frame clones and is missing some. The table includes over 2 million clones, roughly 94% detected once. V was trimmed by 0 bases and J by 8 bases, leaving 12 bases between them. CDR3 length equals 14 residues. CDR1 and CDR2 (germline): SGHRS, YFSETQ. The V gene is TRBV5-1, the J gene TRBJ2-4; D unclear. The sample comprised naive CD8+ T cells sorted from blood. This sequence originates from a young man in good health. CDR3 amino acids: CASSLEATQDIQYF. Here the CDR3 DNA reads TGCGCCAGCAGCTTGGAAGCGACCCAAGACATTCAGTACTTC.